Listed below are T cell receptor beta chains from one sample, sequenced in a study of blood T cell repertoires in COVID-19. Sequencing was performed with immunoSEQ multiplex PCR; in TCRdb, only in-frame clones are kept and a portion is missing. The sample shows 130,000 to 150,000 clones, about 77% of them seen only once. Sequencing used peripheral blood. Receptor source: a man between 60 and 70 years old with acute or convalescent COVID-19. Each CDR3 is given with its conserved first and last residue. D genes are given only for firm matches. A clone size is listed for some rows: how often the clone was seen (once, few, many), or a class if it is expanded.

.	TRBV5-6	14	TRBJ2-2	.	CASSFPSPTGELFF	TGTGCCAGCAGCTTTCCTAGCCCCACCGGGGAGCTGTTTTTT
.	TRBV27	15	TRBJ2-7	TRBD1	CASRRTGESSYEQYF	TGTGCCAGCAGACGAACAGGGGAAAGCTCCTACGAGCAGTACTTC
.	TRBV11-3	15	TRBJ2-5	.	CASSPGGVRGETQYF	TGTGCCAGCAGCCCCGGCGGGGTCCGCGGAGAGACCCAGTACTTC
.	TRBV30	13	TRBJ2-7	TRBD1	CAGQDRGYYEQYF	TGTGCCGGCCAGGACAGGGGTTACTACGAGCAGTACTTC
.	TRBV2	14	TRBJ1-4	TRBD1	CASSVGQKSEKLFF	TGTGCCAGCAGTGTGGGACAGAAGAGTGAAAAACTGTTTTTT
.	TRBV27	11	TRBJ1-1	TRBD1	CASRLQGAAFF	TGTGCCAGCAGACTCCAGGGGGCTGCTTTCTTT
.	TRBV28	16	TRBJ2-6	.	CASSPHSGPGANVLTF	TGTGCCAGCAGCCCCCACTCAGGTCCTGGGGCCAACGTCCTGACTTTC
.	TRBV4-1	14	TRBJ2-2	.	CASSQVQSTGELFF	TGCGCCAGCAGCCAAGTACAGAGCACCGGGGAGCTGTTTTTT
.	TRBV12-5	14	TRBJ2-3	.	CASGLTRVLDTQYF	TGTGCTAGTGGATTGACGAGAGTATTAGATACGCAGTATTTT
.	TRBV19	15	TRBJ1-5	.	CASTPVYQGAQPQHF	TGTGCCAGTACCCCAGTATATCAGGGTGCTCAGCCCCAGCATTTT
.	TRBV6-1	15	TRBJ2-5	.	CASSELIRGQETQYF	TGTGCCAGCAGTGAACTAATACGTGGTCAAGAGACCCAGTACTTC
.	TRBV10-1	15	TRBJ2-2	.	CASSPYGQRTGELFF	TGCGCCAGCAGCCCCTATGGACAGCGCACCGGGGAGCTGTTTTTT
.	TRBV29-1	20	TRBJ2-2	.	CSVVLLTGHPLGTNTGELFF	TGCAGCGTTGTCCTCCTCACAGGCCACCCTTTAGGGACGAACACCGGGGAGCTGTTTTTT
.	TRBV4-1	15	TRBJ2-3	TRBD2	CASSPVAGDTDTQYF	TGCGCCAGCAGCCCCGTAGCGGGAGATACAGATACGCAGTATTTT
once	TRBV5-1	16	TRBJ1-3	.	CASSLGQSYSGNTIYF	TGCGCCAGCAGCTTGGGACAGTCTTACTCTGGAAACACCATATATTTT
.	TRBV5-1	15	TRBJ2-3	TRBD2	CASSPSGGRMDTQYF	TGCGCCAGCAGCCCTTCTGGCGGGAGAATGGATACGCAGTATTTT
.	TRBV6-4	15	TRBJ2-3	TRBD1	CASSDGQGVTDTQYF	TGTGCCAGCAGTGACGGACAGGGGGTAACAGATACGCAGTATTTT